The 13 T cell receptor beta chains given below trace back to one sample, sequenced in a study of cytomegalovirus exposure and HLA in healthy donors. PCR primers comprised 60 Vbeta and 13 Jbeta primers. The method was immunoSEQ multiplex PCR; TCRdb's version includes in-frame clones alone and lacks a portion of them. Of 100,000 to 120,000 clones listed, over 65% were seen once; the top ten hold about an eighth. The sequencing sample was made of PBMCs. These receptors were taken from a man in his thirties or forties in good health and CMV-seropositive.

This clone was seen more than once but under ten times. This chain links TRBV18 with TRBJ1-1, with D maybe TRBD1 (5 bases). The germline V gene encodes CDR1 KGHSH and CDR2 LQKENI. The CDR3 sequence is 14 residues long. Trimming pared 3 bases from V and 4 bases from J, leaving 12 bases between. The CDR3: CASSPAGLGTEAFF. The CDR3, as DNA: TGTGCCAGCTCACCTGCAGGGCTCGGCACTGAAGCTTTCTTT.

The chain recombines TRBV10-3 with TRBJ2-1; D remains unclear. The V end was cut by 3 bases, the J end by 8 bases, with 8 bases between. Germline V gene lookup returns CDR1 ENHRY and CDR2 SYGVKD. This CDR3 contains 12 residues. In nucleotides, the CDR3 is TGTGCCATCAGTGACGACATCGATGAGCAGTTCTTC. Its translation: CAISDDIDEQFF.

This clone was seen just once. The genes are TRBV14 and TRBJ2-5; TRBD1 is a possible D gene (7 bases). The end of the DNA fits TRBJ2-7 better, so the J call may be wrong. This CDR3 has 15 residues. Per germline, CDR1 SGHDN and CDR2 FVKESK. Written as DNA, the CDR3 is TGTGCCAGCAGCCAAGGCCAGGGGGGTTTCTACGAGCAGTACTTC. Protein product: CASSQGQGGFYEQYF.

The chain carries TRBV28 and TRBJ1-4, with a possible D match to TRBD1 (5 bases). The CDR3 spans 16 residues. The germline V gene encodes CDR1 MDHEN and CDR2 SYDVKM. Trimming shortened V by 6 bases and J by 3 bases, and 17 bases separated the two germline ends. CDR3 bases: TGTGCCAGCAGGGAGGGACGGACTCGGGCTAATGAAAAACTGTTTTTT. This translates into CASREGRTRANEKLFF. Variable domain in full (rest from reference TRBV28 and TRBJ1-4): DVKVTQSSRYLVKRTGEKVFLECVQDMDHENMFWYRQDPGLGLRLIYFSYDVKMKEKGDIPEGYSVSREKKERFSLILESASTNQTSMYLCASREGRTRANEKLFFGSGTQLSVL.

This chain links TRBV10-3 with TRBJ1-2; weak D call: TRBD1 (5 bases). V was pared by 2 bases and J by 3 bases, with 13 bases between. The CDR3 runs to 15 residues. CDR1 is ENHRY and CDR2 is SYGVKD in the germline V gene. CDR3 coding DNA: TGTGCCATCAGTGAGACTACAGGTGTTGACTATGGCTACACCTTC. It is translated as CAISETTGVDYGYTF.

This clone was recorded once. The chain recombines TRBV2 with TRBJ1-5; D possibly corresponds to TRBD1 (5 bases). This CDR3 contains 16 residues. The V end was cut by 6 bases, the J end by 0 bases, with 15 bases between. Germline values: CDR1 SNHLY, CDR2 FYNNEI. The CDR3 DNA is TGTGCCAGCAGAGGGACTGATACTGATAGCAATCAGCCCCAGCATTTT. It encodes CASRGTDTDSNQPQHF.

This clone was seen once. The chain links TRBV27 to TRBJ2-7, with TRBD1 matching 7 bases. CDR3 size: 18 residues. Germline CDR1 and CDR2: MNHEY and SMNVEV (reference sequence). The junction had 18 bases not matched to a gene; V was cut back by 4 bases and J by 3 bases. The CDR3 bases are TGTGCCAGCAGTTCTGGGACAGCACAGACACATAGCTTCTACGAGCAGTACTTC. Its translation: CASSSGTAQTHSFYEQYF.

DNA for the CDR3: TGTGCCAGTAGTACCTCCGAGACAGGGGGCCACGAGCAGTACTTC. Its protein is CASSTSETGGHEQYF. This chain links TRBV19 with TRBJ2-7, with 10 bases identical to TRBD1. V dropped 4 bases and J dropped 5; count of bases not matched to a gene: 8. This CDR3 contains 15 residues. Germline values: CDR1 LNHDA, CDR2 SQIVND (reference sequence).

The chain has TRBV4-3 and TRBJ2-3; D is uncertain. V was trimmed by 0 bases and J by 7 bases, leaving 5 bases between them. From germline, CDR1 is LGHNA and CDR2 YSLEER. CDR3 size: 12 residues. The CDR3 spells CASSQDLYTQYF. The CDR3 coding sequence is TGCGCCAGCAGCCAAGATCTATATACGCAGTATTTT.

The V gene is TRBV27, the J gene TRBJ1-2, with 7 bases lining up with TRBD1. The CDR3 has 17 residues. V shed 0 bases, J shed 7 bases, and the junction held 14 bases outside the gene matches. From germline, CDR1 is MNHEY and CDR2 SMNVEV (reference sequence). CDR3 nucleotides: TGTGCCAGCAGTTTATCGGAGGGGGCCGGGGTGTACGGTGGCTACACCTTC. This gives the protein CASSLSEGAGVYGGYTF.

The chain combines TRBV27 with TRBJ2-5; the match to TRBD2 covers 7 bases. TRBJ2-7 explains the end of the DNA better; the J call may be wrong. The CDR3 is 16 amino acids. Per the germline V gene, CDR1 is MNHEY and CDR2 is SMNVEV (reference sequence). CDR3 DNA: TGTGCCAGCAGGAAGGTTACGGGGGGTCCCCCCATCGAGCAGTACTTC. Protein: CASRKVTGGPPIEQYF.

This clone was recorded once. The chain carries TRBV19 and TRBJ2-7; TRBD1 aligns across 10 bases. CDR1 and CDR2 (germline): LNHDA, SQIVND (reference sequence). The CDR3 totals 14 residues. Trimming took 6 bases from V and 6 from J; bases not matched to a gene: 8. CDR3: CASSLRTGGSEQYF. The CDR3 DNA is TGTGCCAGTAGCCTGAGGACAGGGGGTTCCGAGCAGTACTTC.

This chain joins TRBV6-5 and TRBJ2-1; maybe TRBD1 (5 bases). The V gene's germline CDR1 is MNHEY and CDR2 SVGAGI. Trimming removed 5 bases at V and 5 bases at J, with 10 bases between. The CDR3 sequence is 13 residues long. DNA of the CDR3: TGTGCCAGCAGTCTGGACAACAACAATGAGCAGTTCTTC. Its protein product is CASSLDNNNEQFF.